The rows below give T cell receptor beta chains drawn from one sample of a study of human T cells and chemical hapten exposure. MiXCR, applied by TCRdb to the RACE reads, yields one record per CDR3 protein. The sample has roughly 43,000 distinct CDR3 sequences; 3.5% to 4% are singletons. Sequencing was carried out using whole blood. The receptors come from a human donor in good health. Some clones in this sample may be carry-over from other donors' samples. Both conserved end residues are part of each CDR3. A D gene is named only where the DNA matches it firmly. Clone sizes are given selectively: once, few, many, or a class where the clone is expanded.

V	size	length	J	D	DNA	CDR3
TRBV12-3/TRBV12-4	many	14	TRBJ2-6	TRBD1	TGTGCCAGCAGTCCCCGGGACAGGGGCACCCCCAAGACTTTC	CASSPRDRGTPKTF
TRBV10-1	.	13	TRBJ1-1	.	TGCGCCAGCAGTCCAGTCGGGTACGCTGAAGCTTTCTTT	CASSPVGYAEAFF
TRBV6-5	many	15	TRBJ2-1	TRBD1	TGTGCCAGCAGCCGAGACAGGGAACGGTACAATGAGCAGTTCTTC	CASSRDRERYNEQFF
TRBV6-2/TRBV6-3	many	14	TRBJ2-7	.	TGTGCCAGCAGTTACGGGATAGGCACCTACGAGCAGTACTTC	CASSYGIGTYEQYF
TRBV15	many	14	TRBJ1-1	.	TGTGCCACCAGCAGCTATGAGGGGAGAACTGAAGCTTTCTTT	CATSSYEGRTEAFF
TRBV28	many	18	TRBJ2-1	TRBD2	TGTGCCAGCACCGACCTAGGGCTAGCGGGAGGGCCGGAGAATGAGCAGTTCTTC	CASTDLGLAGGPENEQFF
TRBV9	many	14	TRBJ2-7	.	TGTGCCAGCAGCGGAGGGGGGGGTTTCAACGAGCAGTACTTC	CASSGGGGFNEQYF
TRBV11-2	few	14	TRBJ2-7	.	TGTGCCAGCAGCTTAAGTGTCAGCCTCTACGAGCAGTACTTC	CASSLSVSLYEQYF
TRBV29-1	many	14	TRBJ2-1	TRBD2	TGCAGCGTCGGGATCATCCTAGCGGGCAATGAGCAGTTCTTC	CSVGIILAGNEQFF
TRBV7-6	many	15	TRBJ2-3	TRBD2	TGTGCCAGCAGCTCTAGCGGGGGATACACAGATACGCAGTATTTT	CASSSSGGYTDTQYF
TRBV28	many	16	TRBJ2-3	.	TGTGCCAGCAGGCAAGGGCAGCGACCTAGCACAGATACGCAGTATTTT	CASRQGQRPSTDTQYF
TRBV29-1	many	13	TRBJ1-2	.	TGCAGCGTAGGGGCGGGGACGGACTATGGCTACACCTTC	CSVGAGTDYGYTF
TRBV20-1	many	15	TRBJ2-7	TRBD2	TGCAGTGCCAGCTTTACTAGCGGAGAGTCGGGCGAGCAGTACTTC	CSASFTSGESGEQYF
TRBV7-8	few	15	TRBJ2-4	TRBD1	TGTGCCAGCAGACCACAATTAGGACAGGAGAGCACTCAGTACTTC	CASRPQLGQESTQYF
TRBV12-3/TRBV12-4	many	13	TRBJ1-6	.	TGTGCCAGCCGACAGCGGGGGGATTCACCCCTCCACTTT	CASRQRGDSPLHF
TRBV28	many	12	TRBJ2-7	TRBD1	TGTGCCAGCAGTTTGACAGGGCACGAGCAGTACTTC	CASSLTGHEQYF
TRBV29-1	many	13	TRBJ2-5	TRBD2	TGCAGCGTTGAAGATCCGGGAGGTAACACCCAGTACTTC	CSVEDPGGNTQYF
TRBV7-7	many	16	TRBJ2-1	TRBD2	TGTGCTAGCAGCTTAGCAGACAGCGGGGTCGACAATGAGCAGTTCTTC	CASSLADSGVDNEQFF
TRBV27	many	13	TRBJ2-1	.	TGTGCCAGCACCTCCTTTGGGGCAGCCGTCCAGTTCTTC	CASTSFGAAVQFF
TRBV6-5	many	13	TRBJ1-1	.	TGTGCCAGCAGTTACTGGGGCAACACTGAAGCTTTCTTT	CASSYWGNTEAFF
TRBV30	.	13	TRBJ1-1	.	TGTGCCTGGAGGAGGCAGCTGAACACTGAAGCTTTCTTT	CAWRRQLNTEAFF
TRBV29-1	few	13	TRBJ2-5	.	TGCAGCGTGGGCATTGGGGGGAGAGAGACCCAGTACTTC	CSVGIGGRETQYF
TRBV5-5	.	14	TRBJ2-7	TRBD2	TGTGCCAGCAGTCCCAGGGACTACTCCTACGAGCAGTACTTC	CASSPRDYSYEQYF
TRBV7-6	many	16	TRBJ1-2	TRBD1	TGTGCCAGCAGCTTAGCCGGGACAGCTCAATTCTATGGCTACACCTTC	CASSLAGTAQFYGYTF
TRBV30	few	13	TRBJ1-1	.	TGTGCCTGGAGTGGACAGATGAACACTGAAGCTTTCTTT	CAWSGQMNTEAFF
TRBV13	.	12	TRBJ1-5	TRBD1	TGTGCCAGCAGCCCAGGGGGCGAGCCCCAGCATTTT	CASSPGGEPQHF
TRBV12-3/TRBV12-4	.	14	TRBJ2-7	TRBD2	TGTGCCAGCAGCTTCCGACTAGCGGGAGACGAGCAGTACTTC	CASSFRLAGDEQYF
TRBV30	many	10	TRBJ1-2	.	TGTGCCTGGGGCCACGGGGGCTACACCTTC	CAWGHGGYTF
TRBV29-1	few	13	TRBJ2-5	.	TGCAGCGTTAGCGCCAGGCTAAAAGAGACCCAGTACTTC	CSVSARLKETQYF
TRBV6-5	many	16	TRBJ2-7	.	TGTGCCAGCAGTTTCCGCCTCCCTCTCGGTTCCTACGAGCAGTACTTC	CASSFRLPLGSYEQYF
TRBV24-1	few	14	TRBJ2-2	TRBD1	TGTGCCACCAGACAGGGGTGGGACACCGGGGAGCTGTTTTTT	CATRQGWDTGELFF
TRBV4-1	many	14	TRBJ1-4	TRBD1	TGCGCCAGCAGTACAGGGGACATTAATGAAAAACTGTTTTTT	CASSTGDINEKLFF
TRBV9	.	16	TRBJ2-2	.	TGTGCCAGCAGCCAGGGGCATATGGGGGCCACCGGGGAGCTGTTTTTT	CASSQGHMGATGELFF
TRBV6-5	.	16	TRBJ1-1	.	TGTGCCAGCAGTACGGGTGGGCGATCCGGCAACACTGAAGCTTTCTTT	CASSTGGRSGNTEAFF
TRBV2	many	12	TRBJ2-1	.	TGTGCCAGCAGTGAGGTACTAGACGAGCAGTTCTTC	CASSEVLDEQFF
TRBV10-3	many	13	TRBJ1-2	TRBD1	TGTGCCATCAGTCCCGGACAGGGGTCTGGCTACACCTTC	CAISPGQGSGYTF
TRBV29-1	many	13	TRBJ2-1	.	TGCAGCGCGATCCCTTACGGGTCCGGTGAGCAGTTCTTC	CSAIPYGSGEQFF
TRBV20-1	many	12	TRBJ1-2	.	TGCAGTGCTACAGGGAACTTTTATGGCTACACCTTC	CSATGNFYGYTF
TRBV7-8	.	20	TRBJ2-6	TRBD1	TGTGCCAGCAGCTTAGCAGGGGGCAATCAATGGCGATCTGGGGCCAACGTCCTGACTTTC	CASSLAGGNQWRSGANVLTF
TRBV10-3	few	13	TRBJ1-1	.	TGTGCCATCAGTGAGGGAGGGGACACTGAAGCTTTCTTT	CAISEGGDTEAFF
TRBV7-8	few	12	TRBJ2-2	.	TGTGCCAGCAGTCCGGTCATTCGGGAGCTGTTTTTT	CASSPVIRELFF
TRBV20-1	many	17	TRBJ1-4	TRBD1	TGCAGTGCTCAGGTGCAATGGGGGACAGGATTCAATGAAAAACTGTTTTTT	CSAQVQWGTGFNEKLFF
TRBV6-4	many	15	TRBJ2-3	TRBD1	TGTGCCAGCAGGAGGACAGGCATATTCACAGATACGCAGTATTTT	CASRRTGIFTDTQYF
TRBV20-1	many	11	TRBJ2-7	.	TGCAGTGCTACGGCTTACTACGAGCAGTACTTC	CSATAYYEQYF
TRBV20-1	many	14	TRBJ2-7	.	TGCAGTGCTCAGACGGACAGCGAATGGGACGAGCAGTACTTC	CSAQTDSEWDEQYF
TRBV6-5	many	15	TRBJ2-5	.	TGTGCCAGCAGTTACCTGGGGGCGGTGGGGGAGACCCAGTACTTC	CASSYLGAVGETQYF
TRBV5-1	few	16	TRBJ2-7	TRBD2	TGCGCCAGCAGCCCCGGGACTAGCGGGAATGCCTACGAGCAGTACTTC	CASSPGTSGNAYEQYF
TRBV11-2	many	11	TRBJ2-7	.	TGTGCCAGCAGCTTAGTCTACGAGCAGTACTTC	CASSLVYEQYF
TRBV11-2	few	12	TRBJ2-7	.	TGTGCCAGCAGCCCAGTACGGGGCGAGCAGTACTTC	CASSPVRGEQYF
TRBV6-6	few	14	TRBJ2-7	.	TGTGCCAGCAGGCCGACAGAGCTCTACTACGAGCAGTACTTC	CASRPTELYYEQYF